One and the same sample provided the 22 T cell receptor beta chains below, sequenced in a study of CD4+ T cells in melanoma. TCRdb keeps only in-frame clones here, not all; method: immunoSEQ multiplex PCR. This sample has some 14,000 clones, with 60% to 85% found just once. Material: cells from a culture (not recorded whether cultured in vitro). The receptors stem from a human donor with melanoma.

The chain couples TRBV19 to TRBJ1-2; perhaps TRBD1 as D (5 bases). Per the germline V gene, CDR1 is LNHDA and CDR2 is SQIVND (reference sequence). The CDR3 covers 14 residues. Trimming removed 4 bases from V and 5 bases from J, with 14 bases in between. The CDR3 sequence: CASSRTGARYGYTF. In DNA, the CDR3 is TGTGCCAGTAGTAGGACCGGGGCACGGTATGGCTACACCTTC.

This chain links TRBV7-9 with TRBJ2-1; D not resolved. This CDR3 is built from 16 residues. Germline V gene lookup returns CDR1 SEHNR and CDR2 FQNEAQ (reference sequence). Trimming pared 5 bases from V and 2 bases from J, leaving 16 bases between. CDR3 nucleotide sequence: TGTGCCAGCAGCCCCTTATCGGGTGCGACCTACAATGAGCAGTTCTTC. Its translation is CASSPLSGATYNEQFF.

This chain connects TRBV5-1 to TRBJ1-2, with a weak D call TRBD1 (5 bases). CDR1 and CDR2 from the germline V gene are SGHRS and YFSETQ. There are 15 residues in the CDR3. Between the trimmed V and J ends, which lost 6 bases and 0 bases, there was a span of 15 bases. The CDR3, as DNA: TGCGCCAGCACCCCAGGGTTGAGGGCTAACTATGGCTACACCTTC. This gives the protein CASTPGLRANYGYTF.

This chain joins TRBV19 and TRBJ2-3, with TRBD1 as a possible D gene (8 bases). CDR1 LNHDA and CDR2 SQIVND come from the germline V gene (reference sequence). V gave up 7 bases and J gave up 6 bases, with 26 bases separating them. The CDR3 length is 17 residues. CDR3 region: CASTPAGGRSGGDTQYF. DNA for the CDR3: TGTGCCAGTACCCCGGCAGGGGGCCGATCCGGGGGGGATACGCAGTATTTT. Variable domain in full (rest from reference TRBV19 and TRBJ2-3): DGGITQSPKYLFRKEGQNVTLSCEQNLNHDAMYWYRQDPGQGLRLIYYSQIVNDFQKGDIAEGYSVSREKKESFPLTVTSAQKNPTAFYLCASTPAGGRSGGDTQYFGPGTRLTVL.

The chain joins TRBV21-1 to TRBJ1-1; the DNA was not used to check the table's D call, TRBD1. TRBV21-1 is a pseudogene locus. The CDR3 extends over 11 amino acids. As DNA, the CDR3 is TGTGCCAGCAGCAAAGACCCTCAAGGGGGATTT. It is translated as CASSKDPQGGF.

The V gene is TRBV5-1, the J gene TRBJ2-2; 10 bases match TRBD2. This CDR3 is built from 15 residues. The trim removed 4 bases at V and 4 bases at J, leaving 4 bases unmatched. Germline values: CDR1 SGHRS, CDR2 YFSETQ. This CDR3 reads CASSLTSGATGELFF. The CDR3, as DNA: TGCGCCAGCAGCCTCACTAGCGGGGCCACCGGGGAGCTGTTTTTT.

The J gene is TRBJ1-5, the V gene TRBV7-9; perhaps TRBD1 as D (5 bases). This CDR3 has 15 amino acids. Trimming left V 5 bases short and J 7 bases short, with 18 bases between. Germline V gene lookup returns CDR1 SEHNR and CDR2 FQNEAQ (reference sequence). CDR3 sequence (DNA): TGTGCCAGCAGCCCCCGTGGAGGGGAGGAACAGCCCCAGCATTTT. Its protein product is CASSPRGGEEQPQHF.

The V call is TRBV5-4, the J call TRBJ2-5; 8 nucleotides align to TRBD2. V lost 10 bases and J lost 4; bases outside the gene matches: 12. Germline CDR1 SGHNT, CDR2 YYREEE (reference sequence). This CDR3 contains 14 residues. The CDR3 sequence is CASWGGGIRETQYF. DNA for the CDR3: TGTGCCTCCTGGGGCGGGGGGATTCGAGAGACCCAGTACTTC.

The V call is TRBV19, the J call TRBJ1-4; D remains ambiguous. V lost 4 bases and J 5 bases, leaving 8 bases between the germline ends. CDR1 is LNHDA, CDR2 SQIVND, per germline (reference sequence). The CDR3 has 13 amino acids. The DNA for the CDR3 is TGTGCCAGTAGTAATCGAGGGAATGAAAAACTGTTTTTT. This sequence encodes CASSNRGNEKLFF.

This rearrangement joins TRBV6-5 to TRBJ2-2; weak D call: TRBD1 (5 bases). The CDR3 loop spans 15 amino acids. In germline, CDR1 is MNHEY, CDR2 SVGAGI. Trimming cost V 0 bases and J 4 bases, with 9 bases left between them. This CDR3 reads CASSYSNRGTGELFF. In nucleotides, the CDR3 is TGTGCCAGCAGTTACTCGAATAGGGGCACCGGGGAGCTGTTTTTT.

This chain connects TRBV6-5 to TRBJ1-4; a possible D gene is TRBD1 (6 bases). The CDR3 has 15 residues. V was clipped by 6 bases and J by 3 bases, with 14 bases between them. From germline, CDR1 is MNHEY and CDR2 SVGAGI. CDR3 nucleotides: TGTGCCAGCAGCCCTAGGACAGTTTCTAATGAAAAACTGTTTTTT. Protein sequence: CASSPRTVSNEKLFF.

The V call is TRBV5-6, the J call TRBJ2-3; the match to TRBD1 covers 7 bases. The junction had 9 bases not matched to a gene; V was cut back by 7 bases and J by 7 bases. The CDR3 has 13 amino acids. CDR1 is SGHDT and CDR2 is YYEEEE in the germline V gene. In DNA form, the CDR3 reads TGTGCCAGCGTAAGACAGGGTTCAAATACGCAGTATTTT. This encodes CASVRQGSNTQYF.

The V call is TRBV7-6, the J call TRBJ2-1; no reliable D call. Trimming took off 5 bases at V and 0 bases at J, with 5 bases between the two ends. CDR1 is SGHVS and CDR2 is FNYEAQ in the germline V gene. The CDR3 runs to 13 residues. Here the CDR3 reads CASSLNSYNEQFF. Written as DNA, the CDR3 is TGTGCCAGCAGCCTTAACTCCTACAATGAGCAGTTCTTC.

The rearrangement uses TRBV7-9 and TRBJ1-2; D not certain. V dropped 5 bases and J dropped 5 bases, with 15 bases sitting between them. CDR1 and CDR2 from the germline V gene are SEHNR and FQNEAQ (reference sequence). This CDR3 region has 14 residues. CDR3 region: CASSTGQGSYGYTF. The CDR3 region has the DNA TGTGCCAGCAGCACCGGCCAAGGGTCTTATGGCTACACCTTC.

The CDR3 sequence is CASSQRGQSLSSGHQPQHF. The CDR3 nucleotides are TGTGCCAGCAGCCAGAGGGGACAGTCCTTATCGTCTGGCCATCAGCCCCAGCATTTT. This sequence joins TRBV4-2 and TRBJ1-5; 7 bases match TRBD1. CDR3 length: 19 amino acids. The V gene's germline CDR1 is LGHNA and CDR2 YNFKEQ. V gave up 3 bases and J gave up 5 bases; unmatched junction bases: 19.

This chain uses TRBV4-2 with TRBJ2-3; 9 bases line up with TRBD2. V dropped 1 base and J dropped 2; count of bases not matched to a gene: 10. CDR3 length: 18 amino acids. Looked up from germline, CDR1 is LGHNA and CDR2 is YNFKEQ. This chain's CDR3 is CASSQAGGSSGATDTQYF. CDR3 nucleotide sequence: TGTGCCAGCAGCCAAGCCGGGGGGTCTAGCGGGGCCACAGATACGCAGTATTTT.

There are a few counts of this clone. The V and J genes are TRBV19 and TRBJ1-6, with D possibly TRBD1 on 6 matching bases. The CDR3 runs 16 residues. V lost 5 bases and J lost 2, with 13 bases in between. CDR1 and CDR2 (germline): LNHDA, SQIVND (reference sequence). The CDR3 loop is CASSYTGITYNSPLHF. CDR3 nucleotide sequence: TGTGCCAGTAGTTACACAGGGATCACCTATAATTCACCCCTCCACTTT.

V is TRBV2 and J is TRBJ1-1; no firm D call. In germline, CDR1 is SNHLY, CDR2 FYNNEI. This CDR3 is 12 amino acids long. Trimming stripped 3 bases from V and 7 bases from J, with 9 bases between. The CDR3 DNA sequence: TGTGCCAGCAGTGACTGGCTTGATGAAGCTTTCTTT. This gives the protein CASSDWLDEAFF.

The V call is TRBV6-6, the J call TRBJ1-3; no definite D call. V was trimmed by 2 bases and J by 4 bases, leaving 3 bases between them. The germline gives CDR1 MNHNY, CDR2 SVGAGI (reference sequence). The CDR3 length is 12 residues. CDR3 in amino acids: CASSYGGNTIYF. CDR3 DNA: TGTGCCAGCAGTTACGGGGGAAACACCATATATTTT.

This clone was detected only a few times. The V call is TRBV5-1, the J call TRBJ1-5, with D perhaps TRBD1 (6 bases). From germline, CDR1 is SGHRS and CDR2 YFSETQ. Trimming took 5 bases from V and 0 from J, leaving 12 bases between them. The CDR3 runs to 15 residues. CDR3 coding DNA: TGCGCCAGCAGAAGGACAGACAATAGCAATCAGCCCCAGCATTTT. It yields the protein CASRRTDNSNQPQHF.

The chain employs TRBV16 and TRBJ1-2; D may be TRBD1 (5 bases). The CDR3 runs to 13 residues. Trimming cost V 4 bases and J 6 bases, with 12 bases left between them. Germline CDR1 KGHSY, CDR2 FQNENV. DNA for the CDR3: TGTGCCAGCAGCCCGAACGGGGCGGATGGCTACACCTTC. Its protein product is CASSPNGADGYTF.

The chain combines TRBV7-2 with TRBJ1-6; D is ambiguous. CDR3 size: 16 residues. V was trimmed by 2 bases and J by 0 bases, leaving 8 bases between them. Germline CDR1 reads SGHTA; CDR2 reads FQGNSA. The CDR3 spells CASSLYPSSYNSPLHF. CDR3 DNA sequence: TGTGCCAGCAGCTTATACCCGAGCTCCTATAATTCACCCCTCCACTTT.